One sample yielded the 19 T cell receptor beta chains listed below, sequenced in a study of T-cell memory formation after mild COVID-19. MiXCR, run by TCRdb on the 5' RACE reads, gives a single entry per CDR3 protein. The sample lists nearly 250,000 distinct CDR3 sequences, 15% to 19% seen once, with 2.1% in the top ten. The material sequenced was PBMCs or a T cell subset sorted from them (not recorded which). Receptors were obtained from an adult woman who had mild COVID-19 (a few samples of this study predate the infection). Cell type and time point are not known.

This clonotype has more than one count but fewer than ten. The V call is TRBV29-1, the J call TRBJ2-3, with 12 bases that match TRBD2. The CDR3 totals 15 residues. Germline trimming cut 7 bases from V and 2 bases from J; bases unmatched to any gene: 7. Germline CDR1 is SQVTM and CDR2 is ANQGSEA. CDR3 sequence reads: CSGLAGGRFTDTQYF. CDR3 DNA sequence: TGCAGCGGCCTAGCGGGGGGGCGTTTCACAGATACGCAGTATTTT.

The CDR3 DNA reads TGTGCCAGCAGCTGGGGGATCGAGCAGTTCTTC. Its protein is CASSWGIEQFF. The chain employs TRBV11-3 and TRBJ2-1, with D perhaps given as TRBD1 or TRBD2 (5 bases each). V lost 4 bases and J lost 10, with 8 bases in between. There are 11 residues in the CDR3. Germline V gene data show CDR1 as SGHNT and CDR2 as YENEEA. The whole variable domain, remainder taken from reference TRBV11-3 and TRBJ2-1, is EAGVVQSPRYKIIEKKQPVAFWCNPISGHNTLYWYLQNLGQGPELLIRYENEEAVDDSQLPKDRFSAERLKGVDSTLKIQPAELGDSAVYLCASSWGIEQFFGPGTRLTVL.

The chain is built from TRBV27 and TRBJ1-1; no definite D call. Trimming stripped 1 base from V and 3 bases from J, with 6 bases between. CDR3 size: 13 residues. Germline CDR1 is MNHEY and CDR2 is SMNVEV (reference sequence). CDR3 bases: TGTGCCAGCAGTTTATACCGACACACTGAAGCTTTCTTT. The encoded protein is CASSLYRHTEAFF.

The rearrangement links TRBV4-1 to TRBJ1-6; TRBD1 might be the D (6 bases). V lost 5 bases and J 6 bases, leaving 14 bases between the germline ends. Germline CDR1 reads MGHRA; CDR2 reads YSYEKL. The CDR3 totals 15 residues. The CDR3 reads CASSYRTVSNSPLHF. The CDR3 DNA is TGCGCCAGCAGCTACAGGACAGTATCTAATTCACCCCTCCACTTT.

This clonotype was recorded many times. The chain couples TRBV7-8 to TRBJ2-2; no clear D. The germline V gene encodes CDR1 SGHVS and CDR2 FQNEAQ. The CDR3 runs to 12 residues. Trimming shortened V by 2 bases and J by 7 bases, and 5 bases separated the two germline ends. The CDR3 reads CASSLTLGELFF. As DNA, the CDR3 is TGTGCCAGCAGCTTAACTCTCGGGGAGCTGTTTTTT.

The rearrangement links TRBV30 to TRBJ1-1; D is possibly TRBD1 (6 bases). The ends were cut back, 2 bases at V and 0 bases at J, with 13 bases in the middle. The germline V gene has CDR1 GTSNPN and CDR2 SVGIG (reference sequence). The CDR3 has 15 amino acids. The CDR3: CAWSFQGIMNTEAFF. DNA for the CDR3: TGTGCCTGGAGTTTCCAGGGGATCATGAACACTGAAGCTTTCTTT.

This clonotype was counted between two and nine times. The chain employs TRBV11-3 and TRBJ2-1; D unclear. Germline V gene lookup returns CDR1 SGHNT and CDR2 YENEEA. Between the trimmed V and J ends, which lost 1 base and 8 bases, there was a span of 9 bases. The CDR3 runs 13 residues. CDR3 sequence: CASSLVPGDEQFF. The CDR3 region has the DNA TGTGCCAGCAGCTTAGTTCCAGGCGATGAGCAGTTCTTC.

This clonotype has more than one count but fewer than ten. The chain recombines TRBV4-3 with TRBJ2-2; no firm D call. V was shortened by 2 bases and J by 4 bases, with 8 bases between the two germline ends. CDR3 size: 14 residues. Germline V gene lookup returns CDR1 LGHNA and CDR2 YSLEER. The CDR3 loop is CASSQPGGTGELFF. CDR3 nucleotide sequence: TGCGCCAGCAGCCAACCGGGCGGCACCGGGGAGCTGTTTTTT.

This clonotype appeared a few times. This chain uses TRBV7-2 with TRBJ2-7, with 9 positions matching TRBD1. This CDR3 region has 14 residues. Germline trimming cut 6 bases from V and 4 bases from J; bases unmatched to any gene: 7. Germline CDR1 is SGHTA and CDR2 is FQGNSA. Written as DNA, the CDR3 is TGTGCCAGCAGGCCCGCGGGACAGGGTTACGAGCAGTACTTC. It specifies CASRPAGQGYEQYF.

This clonotype showed up many times. The chain recombines TRBV7-6 with TRBJ1-1, with D perhaps matching TRBD1 (6 bases). The CDR3 is 16 residues long. Germline assignment: CDR1 SGHVS and CDR2 FNYEAQ. Trimming removed 4 bases from V and 7 bases from J, with 22 bases in between. CDR3 loop: CASSSSGGAAVIEAFF. CDR3 bases: TGTGCCAGCAGCTCCTCGGGGGGGGCCGCGGTCATTGAAGCTTTCTTT. The full variable domain, with the rest looked up from reference TRBV7-6 and TRBJ1-1, is GAGVSQSPRYKVTKRGQDVALRCDPISGHVSLYWYRQALGQGPEFLTYFNYEAQQDKSGLPNDRFSAERPEGSISTLTIQRTEQRDSAMYRCASSSSGGAAVIEAFFGQGTRLTVV.

This clonotype was recorded a few times. The chain links TRBV4-2 to TRBJ2-3, with TRBD2 matching over 12 bases. This CDR3 has 16 amino acids. V was clipped by 4 bases and J by 4 bases; unmatched bases: 6. Per the germline V gene, CDR1 is LGHNA and CDR2 is YNFKEQ. CDR3 coding DNA: TGTGCCAGCAGCCGCGCCGGGACTAGCGGGTCAGATACGCAGTATTTT. This sequence encodes CASSRAGTSGSDTQYF.

The table lists this clonotype with a few counts. This chain joins TRBV3-1 and TRBJ1-2, with D perhaps matching TRBD1 (5 bases). The CDR3 has 13 amino acids. Trimming shortened V by 1 base and J by 5 bases, and 8 bases separated the two germline ends. Germline V gives CDR1 LGHDT, CDR2 YNNKEL (reference sequence). Here the CDR3 DNA reads TGTGCCAGCAGCCAAGGACAGTTTTATGGCTACACCTTC. Translation: CASSQGQFYGYTF.

This clonotype was counted between two and nine times. The chain combines TRBV5-1 with TRBJ2-1; 10 positions agree with TRBD1. V was clipped by 5 bases and J by 9 bases; unmatched bases: 2. From germline, CDR1 is SGHRS and CDR2 YFSETQ. The CDR3 covers 12 residues. The CDR3 DNA is TGCGCCAGCAGGTGGACAGGGGGTGAGCAGTTCTTC. It encodes CASRWTGGEQFF.

Only a few counts were recorded for this clonotype. The chain combines TRBV12-3 or TRBV12-4 with TRBJ2-4; D might be TRBD1 (5 bases). The V end was cut by 1 base, the J end by 4 bases, with 8 bases between. This CDR3 contains 14 residues. For the CDR3, the DNA is TGTGCCAGCAGTTTAGAGGGGATGAAAAACATTCAGTACTTC. This sequence encodes CASSLEGMKNIQYF.

The chain has TRBV11-2 and TRBJ2-2; 7 bases align to TRBD1. CDR1 is SGHAT, CDR2 FQNNGV, per germline. CDR3 length: 15 amino acids. V shed 0 bases and J 7 bases; nucleotides not matched to a gene: 5. The CDR3 reads CASSLETGLNGELFF. The CDR3 nucleotides are TGTGCCAGCAGCTTAGAGACAGGGTTAAACGGGGAGCTGTTTTTT.

The chain recombines TRBV6-5 with TRBJ1-2; tentative D call: TRBD1 (5 bases). V lost 4 bases and J lost 2, with 14 bases in between. The CDR3 sequence is 15 residues long. CDR1 is MNHEY and CDR2 is SVGAGI in the germline V gene. CDR3 in amino acids: CASSSHGGENYGYTF. The DNA for the CDR3 is TGTGCCAGCAGTTCCCATGGGGGTGAGAACTATGGCTACACCTTC.

A few counts support this clonotype. The rearrangement links TRBV7-3 to TRBJ2-1, with D perhaps TRBD1 or TRBD2 (6 bases each). Germline V gene sequence: CDR1 SGHTA, CDR2 FQGTGA. V was pared by 5 bases and J by 4 bases, with 18 bases between. This CDR3 spans 16 amino acids. This CDR3 reads CASSPKVGGGYNEQFF. The CDR3 region has the DNA TGTGCCAGCAGCCCAAAGGTGGGGGGCGGGTACAATGAGCAGTTCTTC.

The chain has TRBV29-1 and TRBJ1-4; tentative D call: TRBD1 (5 bases). Trimming shortened V by 4 bases and J by 8 bases, and 11 bases separated the two germline ends. Germline values: CDR1 SQVTM, CDR2 ANQGSEA. The CDR3 has 12 amino acids. DNA of the CDR3: TGCAGCGTTGCGGGGGAGTGGGAAAAACTGTTTTTT. Its protein is CSVAGEWEKLFF. The full variable domain, in which reference TRBV29-1 and TRBJ1-4 provide the parts outside the CDR3, is SAVISQKPSRDICQRGTSLTIQCQVDSQVTMMFWYRQQPGQSLTLIATANQGSEATYESGFVIDKFPISRPNLTFSTLTVSNMSPEDSSIYLCSVAGEWEKLFFGSGTQLSVL.

This clonotype has a handful of counts. V is TRBV3-1 and J is TRBJ1-2; D is unclear. The germline CDR1 and CDR2 sequences are LGHDT and YNNKEL (reference sequence). The CDR3 is 13 amino acids. Trimming shortened V by 4 bases and J by 4 bases, and 10 bases separated the two germline ends. The CDR3: CASSPVGVYGYTF. The CDR3, as DNA: TGTGCCAGCAGCCCTGTTGGCGTCTATGGCTACACCTTC.